These 23 T cell receptor beta chains were sequenced from one sample in a study of blood T cell repertoires in COVID-19. Profiled with immunoSEQ multiplex PCR; TCRdb holds only in-frame clones, not every one. The sample contains some 230,000 clones, about 80% of which appear only once. Sequences were obtained from peripheral blood. These receptors all stem from a woman aged 55-69 years with acute or convalescent COVID-19.

The rearrangement uses TRBV6-6 and TRBJ1-2; possibly TRBD1 for D (6 bases). CDR1 MNHNY and CDR2 SVGAGI come from the germline V gene (reference sequence). Trimming removed 9 bases from V and 8 bases from J, with 13 bases in between. The CDR3 runs 11 residues. The chain's CDR3 is CASSTGLGYTF. CDR3 in DNA: TGTGCCAGTTCAACAGGGCTCGGCTACACCTTC.

The chain employs TRBV9 and TRBJ1-1; D is unresolved. With 3 bases removed from V and 5 bases from J, the gap between germline ends came to 17 bases. The germline CDR1 and CDR2 sequences are SGDLS and YYNGEE. This CDR3 contains 15 residues. This CDR3 is CASSAALSRGTEAFF. DNA for the CDR3: TGTGCCAGCAGCGCCGCCCTTAGCAGAGGAACTGAAGCTTTCTTT.

This clone was detected a few times. The genes are TRBV6-5 and TRBJ1-5, with D perhaps matching TRBD1 (5 bases). Per germline, CDR1 MNHEY and CDR2 SVGAGI. This CDR3 region has 13 residues. V was shortened by 8 bases and J by 4 bases, with 12 bases between the two germline ends. The CDR3 nucleotides are TGTGCCAGCGGTCCGACAGTAAATCAGCCCCAGCATTTT. It codes for CASGPTVNQPQHF.

Only a few counts were recorded for this clone. This chain joins TRBV7-8 and TRBJ1-4; 7 bases are shared with TRBD1. Losses at the gene ends were 5 bases for V and 5 bases for J; bases not matched to a gene: 17. The germline V gene encodes CDR1 SGHVS and CDR2 FQNEAQ. The CDR3 has 18 amino acids. The CDR3 DNA reads as TGTGCCAGCAGCAAGTTTCCCCCCCTCGACAGGGCCAATGAAAAACTGTTTTTT. This codes for CASSKFPPLDRANEKLFF.

V usage is TRBV12-3 or TRBV12-4 and J usage is TRBJ1-1, with D possibly TRBD1 on 5 matching bases. The V and J ends lost 3 bases and 10 bases respectively, with 15 bases between them. This CDR3 region has 13 residues. The CDR3 coding sequence is TGTGCCAGCAGTTTCCGGGGGGATCTTGCAGCTTTCTTT. It translates to CASSFRGDLAAFF.

The chain carries TRBV18 and TRBJ2-3, with D perhaps matching TRBD2 (7 bases). Germline V gene sequence: CDR1 KGHSH, CDR2 LQKENI. The CDR3 has 16 amino acids. Trimming left V 3 bases short and J 3 bases short, with 16 bases between. CDR3 residues: CASSPPGGGGTDTQYF. The CDR3 region has the DNA TGTGCCAGCTCACCCCCCGGAGGGGGGGGTACAGATACGCAGTATTTT.

The V and J genes are TRBV9 and TRBJ1-2, with D maybe TRBD1 (6 bases). The CDR3 contains 17 residues. Germline assignment: CDR1 SGDLS and CDR2 YYNGEE. The V end lost 3 bases, the J end lost 0 bases, and 18 bases lay between the germline ends. DNA of the CDR3: TGTGCCAGCAGCGGGGGAGGGCGGGGACAACCTAACTATGGCTACACCTTC. It is translated as CASSGGGRGQPNYGYTF.

The chain carries TRBV6-1 and TRBJ1-6; D may be TRBD1 (6 bases). Germline V gene sequence: CDR1 MNHNS, CDR2 SASEGT. The CDR3 is 16 amino acids. The ends were cut back, 2 bases at V and 8 bases at J, with 16 bases in the middle. The CDR3 spells CASSEFRGRIDSPLHF. The CDR3 DNA sequence: TGTGCCAGCAGTGAATTCAGGGGTCGTATTGATTCACCCCTCCACTTT.

The chain combines TRBV30 with TRBJ1-3; D gene uncertain. The CDR3 spans 11 residues. Trimming removed 0 bases from V and 10 bases from J, with 7 bases in between. CDR1 is GTSNPN, CDR2 SVGIG, per germline (reference sequence). CDR3 sequence: CAWSVSQTIYF. The CDR3 DNA reads TGTGCCTGGAGTGTATCCCAGACCATATATTTT.

This chain links TRBV3-1 (or the pseudogene TRBV3-2) with TRBJ1-3, with D possibly TRBD1 on 5 matching bases. V gave up 4 bases and J gave up 4 bases, with 14 bases separating them. CDR3 size: 15 residues. CDR1 is LGHDT, CDR2 YNNKEL, per germline (reference sequence). CDR3 DNA sequence: TGTGCCAGCAGCCCAAACGGGGGTTCCGGAAACACCATATATTTT. Protein product: CASSPNGGSGNTIYF.

V usage is TRBV7-3 and J usage is TRBJ2-2; the D is unclear. Per germline, CDR1 SGHTA and CDR2 FQGTGA. Trimming left V 2 bases short and J 2 bases short, with 3 bases between. The CDR3 totals 13 residues. The CDR3 region has the DNA TGTGCCAGCAGCTTACTAAACACCGGGGAGCTGTTTTTT. Translation gives CASSLLNTGELFF.

The rearrangement uses TRBV5-1 and TRBJ2-5; 7 positions match TRBD2. Trimming cost V 4 bases and J 4 bases; bases outside gene matches: 10. Germline V gives CDR1 SGHRS, CDR2 YFSETQ. The CDR3 spans 15 residues. CDR3 sequence reads: CASSLNGLEAETQYF. The DNA of the CDR3 is TGCGCCAGCAGCCTAAACGGACTAGAAGCAGAGACCCAGTACTTC.

The chain joins TRBV28 to TRBJ1-5, with D hard to call. Germline V lookup: CDR1 MDHEN, CDR2 SYDVKM. Deletions cut 11 bases from V and 2 bases from J, with 19 bases between. The CDR3 is made up of 15 amino acids. CDR3: CACSSRNSGNQPQHF. For the CDR3, the DNA is TGTGCCTGCTCCTCCCGAAACTCGGGCAATCAGCCCCAGCATTTT. The full variable domain, with the rest looked up from reference TRBV28 and TRBJ1-5, is DVKVTQSSRYLVKRTGEKVFLECVQDMDHENMFWYRQDPGLGLRLIYFSYDVKMKEKGDIPEGYSVSREKKERFSLILESASTNQTSMYLCACSSRNSGNQPQHFGDGTRLSIL.

The chain uses TRBV19 and TRBJ1-3; TRBD1 matches at 8 bases. Germline assignment: CDR1 LNHDA and CDR2 SQIVND (reference sequence). Trimming at V came to 5 bases and at J to 1 base, leaving 4 bases not matched to a gene. This CDR3 spans 15 amino acids. The CDR3 DNA sequence: TGTGCCAGTAGTGACAGGGGAAGATCTGGAAACACCATATATTTT. Translating it yields CASSDRGRSGNTIYF.

Comments on this clone: Additional DNA sequences in this sample encode the identical CDR3. This sequence joins TRBV4-2 and TRBJ1-1, with 7 positions matching TRBD1. The CDR3 sequence is 14 residues long. Germline V CDR1 and CDR2: LGHNA, YNFKEQ. V shed 0 bases and J 4 bases; nucleotides not matched to a gene: 2. DNA of the CDR3: TGTGCCAGCAGCCAAGACCAGGGGGGCACTGAAGCTTTCTTT. This translates into CASSQDQGGTEAFF.

This clone was counted once. The chain joins TRBV5-1 to TRBJ2-7, with 10 bases that match TRBD2. The CDR3 totals 15 residues. Germline V gives CDR1 SGHRS, CDR2 YFSETQ. With 5 bases clipped from V and 3 bases from J, the junction kept 8 bases outside the gene matches. For the CDR3, the DNA is TGCGCCAGCAGTTACGGACTAGCGGTCAACTACGAGCAGTACTTC. Protein sequence: CASSYGLAVNYEQYF.

The chain has TRBV6-5 and TRBJ1-1, with 10 positions matching TRBD1. Germline CDR1 is MNHEY and CDR2 is SVGAGI. V was clipped by 2 bases and J by 3 bases; unmatched bases: 3. The CDR3 consists of 15 residues. The CDR3 bases are TGTGCCAGCAGTTACCTTGGGACAGGGGACACTGAAGCTTTCTTT. Its translation: CASSYLGTGDTEAFF.

The chain uses TRBV4-1 and TRBJ2-1, with 7 nucleotides matching TRBD1. The length of the CDR3 is 17 residues. The V segment lost 4 bases and the J segment 7 bases; nucleotides outside the gene matches: 16. Germline CDR1 reads MGHRA; CDR2 reads YSYEKL. This CDR3 is CASSPSPGDRGANEQFF. CDR3 DNA sequence: TGCGCCAGCAGCCCCAGCCCTGGGGACAGAGGGGCTAATGAGCAGTTCTTC.

This clone was observed a handful of times. The V and J genes are TRBV9 and TRBJ2-3; TRBD2 agrees at 9 bases. V lost 3 bases to trimming and J lost 9 bases; unmatched junction nucleotides: 8. The CDR3 runs 14 residues. In germline, CDR1 is SGDLS, CDR2 YYNGEE. The CDR3 nucleotides are TGTGCCAGCAGCGGGGGCGGGGGGGCCTTGACGCAGTATTTT. It yields the protein CASSGGGGALTQYF.

The rearrangement uses TRBV7-9 and TRBJ1-2; D is unclear. Trimming removed 3 bases from V and 9 bases from J, with 14 bases in between. The CDR3 sequence is 13 residues long. Germline V gene sequence: CDR1 SEHNR, CDR2 FQNEAQ (reference sequence). The CDR3 loop is CASSFPGVGSYTF. The DNA of the CDR3 is TGTGCCAGCAGCTTCCCCGGGGTCGGAAGCTACACCTTC.

The chain couples TRBV3-1 (or the pseudogene TRBV3-2) to TRBJ1-6, with D possibly TRBD1 on 6 matching bases. The length of the CDR3 is 13 residues. Germline V gene sequence: CDR1 LGHDT, CDR2 YNNKEL (reference sequence). V was cut by 4 bases and J by 10 bases, with 11 bases left in between. The CDR3 DNA reads TGTGCCAGCAGCCGGGATCAGGGGTCACCCCTCCACTTT. Residues: CASSRDQGSPLHF.

The chain has TRBV12-3 or TRBV12-4 and TRBJ1-2; 10 bases agree with TRBD1. The V segment lost 6 bases and the J segment 5 bases; nucleotides outside the gene matches: 0. This CDR3 comprises 12 residues. The CDR3 region has the DNA TGTGCCAGCAGGGACAGGGGGTATGGCTACACCTTC. Its protein is CASRDRGYGYTF.

This clone showed up just a few times. The chain recombines TRBV5-1 with TRBJ2-7; D may be TRBD1 (6 bases). Germline V gene lookup returns CDR1 SGHRS and CDR2 YFSETQ. The CDR3 covers 14 residues. V was cut by 5 bases and J by 3 bases, with 15 bases left in between. The CDR3: CASSVTGLNYEQYF. CDR3 in DNA: TGCGCCAGCAGTGTGACAGGACTTAACTACGAGCAGTACTTC.